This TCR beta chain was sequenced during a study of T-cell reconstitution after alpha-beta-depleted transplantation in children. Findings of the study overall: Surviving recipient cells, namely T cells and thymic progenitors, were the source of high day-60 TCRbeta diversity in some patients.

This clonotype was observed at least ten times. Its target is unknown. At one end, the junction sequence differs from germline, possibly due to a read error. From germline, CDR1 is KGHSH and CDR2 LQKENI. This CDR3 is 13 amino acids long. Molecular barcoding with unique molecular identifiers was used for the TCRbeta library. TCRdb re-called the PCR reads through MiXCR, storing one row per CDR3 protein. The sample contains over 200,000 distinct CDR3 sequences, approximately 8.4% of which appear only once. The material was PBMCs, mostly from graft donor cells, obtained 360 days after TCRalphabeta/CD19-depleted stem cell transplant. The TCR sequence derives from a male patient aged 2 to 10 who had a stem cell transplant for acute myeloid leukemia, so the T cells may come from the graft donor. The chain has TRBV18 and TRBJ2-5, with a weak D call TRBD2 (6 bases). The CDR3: CASSSGRQETQYF. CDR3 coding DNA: TGCGCCAGCAGCAGTGGGAGGCAAGAGACCCAGTACTTC.